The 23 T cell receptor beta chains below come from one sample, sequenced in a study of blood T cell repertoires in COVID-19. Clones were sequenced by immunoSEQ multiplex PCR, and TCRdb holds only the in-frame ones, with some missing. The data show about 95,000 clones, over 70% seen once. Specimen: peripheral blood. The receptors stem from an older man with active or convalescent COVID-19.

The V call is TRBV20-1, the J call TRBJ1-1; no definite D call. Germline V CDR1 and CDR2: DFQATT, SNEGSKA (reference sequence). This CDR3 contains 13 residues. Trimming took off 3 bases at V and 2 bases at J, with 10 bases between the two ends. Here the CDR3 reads CSASAVYNTEAFF. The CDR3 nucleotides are TGCAGTGCTAGTGCGGTCTACAACACTGAAGCTTTCTTT.

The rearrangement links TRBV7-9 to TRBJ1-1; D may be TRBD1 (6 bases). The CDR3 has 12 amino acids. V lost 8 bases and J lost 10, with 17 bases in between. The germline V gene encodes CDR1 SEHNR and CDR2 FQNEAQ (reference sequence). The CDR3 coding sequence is TGTGCCAGCTATGGGCAGGGGTTGGGAGCTTTCTTT. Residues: CASYGQGLGAFF.

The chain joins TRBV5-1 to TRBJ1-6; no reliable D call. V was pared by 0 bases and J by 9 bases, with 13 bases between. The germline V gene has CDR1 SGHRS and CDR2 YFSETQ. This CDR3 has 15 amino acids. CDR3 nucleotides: TGCGCCAGCAGCTTGGACTCGGGTGAAACTTCACCCCTCCACTTT. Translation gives CASSLDSGETSPLHF.

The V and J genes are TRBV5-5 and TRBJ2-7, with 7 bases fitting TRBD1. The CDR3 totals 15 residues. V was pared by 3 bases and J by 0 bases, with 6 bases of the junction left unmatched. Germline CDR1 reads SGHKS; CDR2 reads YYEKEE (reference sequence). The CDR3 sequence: CASSWVGQSSYEQYF. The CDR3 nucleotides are TGTGCCAGCAGCTGGGTGGGACAGAGCTCCTACGAGCAGTACTTC.

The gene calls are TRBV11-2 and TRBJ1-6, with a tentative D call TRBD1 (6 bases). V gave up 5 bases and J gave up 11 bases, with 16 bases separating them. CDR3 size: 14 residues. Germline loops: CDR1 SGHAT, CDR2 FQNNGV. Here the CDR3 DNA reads TGTGCCAGCAGCCTAGGGCAGGGGCAGACACCCCTCCACTTT. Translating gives CASSLGQGQTPLHF.

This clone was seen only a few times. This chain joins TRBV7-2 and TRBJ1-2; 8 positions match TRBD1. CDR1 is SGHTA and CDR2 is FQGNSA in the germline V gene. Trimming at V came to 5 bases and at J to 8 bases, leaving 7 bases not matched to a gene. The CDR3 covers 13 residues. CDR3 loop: CASSTGQGYGYTF. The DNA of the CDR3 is TGTGCCAGCAGCACAGGACAGGGCTACGGCTACACCTTC.

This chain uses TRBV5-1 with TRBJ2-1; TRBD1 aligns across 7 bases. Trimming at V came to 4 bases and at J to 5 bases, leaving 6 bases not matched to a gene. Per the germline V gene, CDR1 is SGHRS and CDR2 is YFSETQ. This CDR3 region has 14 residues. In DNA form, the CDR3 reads TGCGCCAGCAGCATGACAGGGTCGAACAATGAGCAGTTCTTC. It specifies CASSMTGSNNEQFF.

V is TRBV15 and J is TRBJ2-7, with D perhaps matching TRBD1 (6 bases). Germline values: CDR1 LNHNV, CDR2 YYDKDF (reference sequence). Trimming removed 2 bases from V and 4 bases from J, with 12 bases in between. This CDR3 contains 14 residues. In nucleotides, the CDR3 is TGTGCCACCAGCAGATTAGGACAGCTTTACGAGCAGTACTTC. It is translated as CATSRLGQLYEQYF.

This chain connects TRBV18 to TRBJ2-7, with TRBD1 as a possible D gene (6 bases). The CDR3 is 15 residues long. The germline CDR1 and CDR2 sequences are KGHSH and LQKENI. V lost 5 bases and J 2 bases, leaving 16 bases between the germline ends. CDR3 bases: TGTGCCAGCTCAGCGACAGGCGACGGTCCCTACGAGCAGTACTTC. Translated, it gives CASSATGDGPYEQYF.

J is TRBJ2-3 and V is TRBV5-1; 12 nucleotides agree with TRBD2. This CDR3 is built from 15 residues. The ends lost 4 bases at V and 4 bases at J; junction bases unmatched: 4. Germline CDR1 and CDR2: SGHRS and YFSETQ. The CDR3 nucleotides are TGCGCCAGCAGCCAGACTAGCGGGGGATCAGATACGCAGTATTTT. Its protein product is CASSQTSGGSDTQYF.

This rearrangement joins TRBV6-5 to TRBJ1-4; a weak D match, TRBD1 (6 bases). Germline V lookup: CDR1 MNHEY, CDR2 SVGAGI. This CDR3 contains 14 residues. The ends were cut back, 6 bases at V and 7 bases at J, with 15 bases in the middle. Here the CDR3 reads CASRPDRLGEKLFF. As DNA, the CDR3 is TGTGCCAGCAGACCCGACAGGCTAGGTGAAAAACTGTTTTTT.

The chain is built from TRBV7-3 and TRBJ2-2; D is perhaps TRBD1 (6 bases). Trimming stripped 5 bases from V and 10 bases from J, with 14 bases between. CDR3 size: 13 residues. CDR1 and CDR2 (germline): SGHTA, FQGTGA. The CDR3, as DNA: TGTGCCAGCAGCAACGGGAACAGGGAGGAGCTGTTTTTT. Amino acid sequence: CASSNGNREELFF. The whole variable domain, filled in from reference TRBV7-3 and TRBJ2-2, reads GAGVSQTPSNKVTEKGKYVELRCDPISGHTALYWYRQSLGQGPEFLIYFQGTGAADDSGLPNDRFFAVRPEGSVSTLKIQRTERGDSAVYLCASSNGNREELFFGEGSRLTVL.

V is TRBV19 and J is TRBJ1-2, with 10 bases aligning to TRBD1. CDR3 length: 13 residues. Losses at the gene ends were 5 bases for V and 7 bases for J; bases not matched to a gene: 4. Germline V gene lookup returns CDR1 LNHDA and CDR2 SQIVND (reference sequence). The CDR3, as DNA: TGTGCCAGTAGTTCGAGACAGGGGGCTGGCTACACCTTC. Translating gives CASSSRQGAGYTF.

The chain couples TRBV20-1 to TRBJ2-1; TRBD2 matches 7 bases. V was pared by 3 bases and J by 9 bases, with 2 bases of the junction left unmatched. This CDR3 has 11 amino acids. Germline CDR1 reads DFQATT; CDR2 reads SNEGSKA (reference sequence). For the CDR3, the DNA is TGCAGTGCTAGCCCGGGGGGTGAGCAGTTCTTC. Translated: CSASPGGEQFF.

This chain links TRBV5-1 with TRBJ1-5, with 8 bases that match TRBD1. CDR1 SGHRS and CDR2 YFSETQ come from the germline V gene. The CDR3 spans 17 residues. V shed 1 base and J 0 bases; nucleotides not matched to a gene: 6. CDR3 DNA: TGCGCCAGCAGCTTGACAGGGGGGTTCGATAGCAATCAGCCCCAGCATTTT. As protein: CASSLTGGFDSNQPQHF.

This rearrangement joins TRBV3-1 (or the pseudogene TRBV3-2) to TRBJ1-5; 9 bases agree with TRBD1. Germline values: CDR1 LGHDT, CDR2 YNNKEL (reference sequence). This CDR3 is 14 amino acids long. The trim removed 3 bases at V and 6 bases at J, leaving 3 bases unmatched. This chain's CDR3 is CASSQGQGLQPQHF. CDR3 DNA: TGTGCCAGCAGCCAGGGACAGGGCCTTCAGCCCCAGCATTTT.

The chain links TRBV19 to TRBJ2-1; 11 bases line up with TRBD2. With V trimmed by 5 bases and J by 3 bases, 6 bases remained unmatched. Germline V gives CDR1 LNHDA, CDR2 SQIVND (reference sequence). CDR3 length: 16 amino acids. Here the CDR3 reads CASSPPTSGVYNEQFF. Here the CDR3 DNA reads TGTGCCAGTAGTCCGCCGACTAGCGGGGTCTACAATGAGCAGTTCTTC. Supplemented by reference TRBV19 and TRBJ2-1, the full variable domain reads DGGITQSPKYLFRKEGQNVTLSCEQNLNHDAMYWYRQDPGQGLRLIYYSQIVNDFQKGDIAEGYSVSREKKESFPLTVTSAQKNPTAFYLCASSPPTSGVYNEQFFGPGTRLTVL.

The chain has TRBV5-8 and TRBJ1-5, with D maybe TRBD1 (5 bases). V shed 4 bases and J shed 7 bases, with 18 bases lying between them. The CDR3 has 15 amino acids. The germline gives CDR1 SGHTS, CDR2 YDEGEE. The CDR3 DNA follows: TGTGCCAGCAGCCCTGGGGTATCGGGGGACCAGCCCCAGCATTTT. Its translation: CASSPGVSGDQPQHF.

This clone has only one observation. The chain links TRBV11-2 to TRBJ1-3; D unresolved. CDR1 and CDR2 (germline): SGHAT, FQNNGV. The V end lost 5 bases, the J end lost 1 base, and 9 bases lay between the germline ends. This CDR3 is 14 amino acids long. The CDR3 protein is CASSPTGSGNTIYF. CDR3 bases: TGTGCCAGCAGCCCGACGGGGTCTGGAAACACCATATATTTT.

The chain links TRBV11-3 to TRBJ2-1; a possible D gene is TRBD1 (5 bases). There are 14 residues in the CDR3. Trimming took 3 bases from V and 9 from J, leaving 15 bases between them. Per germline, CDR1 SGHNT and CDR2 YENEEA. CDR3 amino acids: CASSFLQGRGEQFF. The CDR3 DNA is TGTGCCAGCAGCTTCTTGCAGGGAAGGGGTGAGCAGTTCTTC.

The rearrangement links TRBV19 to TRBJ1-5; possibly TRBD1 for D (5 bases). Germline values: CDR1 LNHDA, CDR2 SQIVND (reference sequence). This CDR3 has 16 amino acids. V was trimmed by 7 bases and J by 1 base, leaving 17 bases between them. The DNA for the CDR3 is TGTGCCAGTACCAAGGGTAGGGGAAGGAGCAATCAGCCCCAGCATTTT. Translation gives CASTKGRGRSNQPQHF.

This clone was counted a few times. CDR3 loop: CASSVQPGTDYSNQPQHF. In DNA form, the CDR3 reads TGTGCCAGTAGTGTACAGCCCGGGACAGATTATAGCAATCAGCCCCAGCATTTT. V and J are TRBV19 and TRBJ1-5; 7 nucleotides match TRBD1. Trimming removed 5 bases from V and 0 bases from J; junction bases left unmatched: 13. Per germline, CDR1 LNHDA and CDR2 SQIVND (reference sequence). This CDR3 region has 18 residues.

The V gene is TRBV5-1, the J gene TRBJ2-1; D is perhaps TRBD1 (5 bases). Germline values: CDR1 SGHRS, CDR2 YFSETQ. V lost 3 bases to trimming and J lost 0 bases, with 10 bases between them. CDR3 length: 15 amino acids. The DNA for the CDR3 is TGCGCCAGCAGCTCGACAGACCTCTCCTACAATGAGCAGTTCTTC. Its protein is CASSSTDLSYNEQFF.